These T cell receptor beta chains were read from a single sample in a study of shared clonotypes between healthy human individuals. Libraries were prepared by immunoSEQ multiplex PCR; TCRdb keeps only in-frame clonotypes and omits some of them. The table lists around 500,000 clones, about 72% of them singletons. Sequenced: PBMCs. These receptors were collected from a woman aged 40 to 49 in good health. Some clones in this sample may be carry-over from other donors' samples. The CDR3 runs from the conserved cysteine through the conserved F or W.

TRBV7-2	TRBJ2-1	CASSPPQVRNEQFF
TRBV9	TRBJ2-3	CASSASPLTDTQYF
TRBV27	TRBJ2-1	CASSLQVAGGNEQFF
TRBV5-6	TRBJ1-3	CASSYGNTIYF
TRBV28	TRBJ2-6	CASRLAGSSGANVLTF
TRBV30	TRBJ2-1	CACQELRLRTSGEQFF
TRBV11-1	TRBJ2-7	CASSLTLAGAYEQYF
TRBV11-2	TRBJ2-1	CASSGVGINEQFF
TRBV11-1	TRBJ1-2	CASSLAGGVDGYTF
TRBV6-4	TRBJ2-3	CASSESGEGGDTQYF
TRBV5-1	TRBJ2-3	CASSLFQGISDTQYF
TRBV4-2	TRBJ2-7	CASSPQWQGIPYEQYF
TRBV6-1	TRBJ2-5	CASSGAGPGTQYF
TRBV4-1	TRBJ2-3	CASSQGGGLSSTDTQYF
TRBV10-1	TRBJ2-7	CASLLGAGAYEQYF
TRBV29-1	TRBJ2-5	CSVWGAGQETQYF
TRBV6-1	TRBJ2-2	CASSEVGGTGELFF
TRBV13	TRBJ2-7	CASSLGVGGEQYF
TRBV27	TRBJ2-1	CASSLGGYQGEQFF
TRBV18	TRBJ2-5	CASTQAGTAEETQYF
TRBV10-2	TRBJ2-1	CASAASVAYNEQFF
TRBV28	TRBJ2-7	CASSFVSGFAYEQYF
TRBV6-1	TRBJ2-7	CASSRDSSNYYEQYF
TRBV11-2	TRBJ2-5	CASSLSQTQYF
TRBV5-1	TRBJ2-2	CASSLGLAGATGELFF
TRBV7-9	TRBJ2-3	CASSLERSAGGLDTQYF
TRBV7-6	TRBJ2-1	CASSLIGAYPEFF